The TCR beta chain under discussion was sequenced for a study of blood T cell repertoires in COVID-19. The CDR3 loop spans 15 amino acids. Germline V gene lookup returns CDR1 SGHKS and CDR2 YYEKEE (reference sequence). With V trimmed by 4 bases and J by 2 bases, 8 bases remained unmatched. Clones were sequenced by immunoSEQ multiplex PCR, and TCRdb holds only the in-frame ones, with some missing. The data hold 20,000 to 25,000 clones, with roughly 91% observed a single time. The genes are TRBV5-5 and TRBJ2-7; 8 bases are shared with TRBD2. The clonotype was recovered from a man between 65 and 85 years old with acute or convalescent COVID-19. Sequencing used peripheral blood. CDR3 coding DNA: TGTGCCAGCAGCATGCCGACTAGCGCAACCTACGAGCAGTACTTC. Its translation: CASSMPTSATYEQYF. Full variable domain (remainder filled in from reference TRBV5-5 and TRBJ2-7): DAGVTQSPTHLIKTRGQQVTLRCSPISGHKSVSWYQQVLGQGPQFIFQYYEKEERGRGNFPDRFSARQFPNYSSELNVNALLLGDSALYLCASSMPTSATYEQYFGPGTRLTVT.